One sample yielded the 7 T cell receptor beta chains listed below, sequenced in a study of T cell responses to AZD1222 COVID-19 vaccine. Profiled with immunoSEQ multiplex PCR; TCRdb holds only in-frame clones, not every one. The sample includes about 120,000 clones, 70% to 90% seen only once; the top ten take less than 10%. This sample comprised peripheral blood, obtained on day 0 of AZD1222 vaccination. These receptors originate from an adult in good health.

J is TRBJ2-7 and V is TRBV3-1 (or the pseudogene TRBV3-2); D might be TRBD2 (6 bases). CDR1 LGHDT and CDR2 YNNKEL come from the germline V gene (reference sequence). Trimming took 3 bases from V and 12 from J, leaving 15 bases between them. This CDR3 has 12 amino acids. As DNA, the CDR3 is TGTGCCAGCAGCCATCCCGGACTATTTCTGTACTTC. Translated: CASSHPGLFLYF.

CDR3 nucleotides: TGTGCCAGCAGCCCCGGGCTAAAGTTTGGATCCGGGGCCAACGTCCTGACTTTC. Translating it yields CASSPGLKFGSGANVLTF. The chain combines TRBV5-6 with TRBJ2-6; no firm D call. The germline V and J ends were trimmed by 4 bases and 4 bases, with 21 bases remaining between them. CDR3 length: 18 residues. Germline CDR1 is SGHDT and CDR2 is YYEEEE.

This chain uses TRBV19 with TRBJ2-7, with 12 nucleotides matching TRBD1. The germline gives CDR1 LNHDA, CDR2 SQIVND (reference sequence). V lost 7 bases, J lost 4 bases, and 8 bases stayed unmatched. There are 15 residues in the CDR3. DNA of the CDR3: TGTGCCAGTACCTATGGGACAGGGGGCACGTACGAGCAGTACTTC. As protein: CASTYGTGGTYEQYF.

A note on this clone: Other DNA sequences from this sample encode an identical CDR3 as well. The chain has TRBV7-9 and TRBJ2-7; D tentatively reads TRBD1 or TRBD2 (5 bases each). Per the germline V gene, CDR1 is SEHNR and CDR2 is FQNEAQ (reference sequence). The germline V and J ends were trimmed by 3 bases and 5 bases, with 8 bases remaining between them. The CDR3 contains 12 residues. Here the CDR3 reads CASSFLGDEQYF. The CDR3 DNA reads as TGTGCCAGCAGCTTCTTGGGGGACGAGCAGTACTTC.

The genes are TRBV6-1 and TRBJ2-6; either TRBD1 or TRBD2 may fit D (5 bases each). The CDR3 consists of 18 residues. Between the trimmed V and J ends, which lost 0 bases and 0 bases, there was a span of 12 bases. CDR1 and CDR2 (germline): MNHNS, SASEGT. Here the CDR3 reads CASSEARLRGSGANVLTF. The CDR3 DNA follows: TGTGCCAGCAGTGAAGCCAGGCTGAGGGGCTCTGGGGCCAACGTCCTGACTTTC.

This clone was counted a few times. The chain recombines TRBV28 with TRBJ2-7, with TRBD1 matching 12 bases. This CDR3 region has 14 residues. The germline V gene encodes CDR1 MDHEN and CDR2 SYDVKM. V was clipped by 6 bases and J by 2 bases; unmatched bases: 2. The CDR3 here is CASRGDRGPYEQYF. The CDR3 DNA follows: TGTGCCAGCAGGGGGGACAGGGGGCCCTACGAGCAGTACTTC.

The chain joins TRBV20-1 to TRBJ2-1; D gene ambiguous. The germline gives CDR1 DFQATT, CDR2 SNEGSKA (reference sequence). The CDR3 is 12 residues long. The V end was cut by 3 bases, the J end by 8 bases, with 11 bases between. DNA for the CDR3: TGCAGTGCTAGTAGGCGCGCCGATGAGCAGTTCTTC. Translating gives CSASRRADEQFF.